This entry features one TCR beta chain sequence. This sample stems from a study of Ad26.COV2.S vaccination and SARS-CoV-2 variants. Study summary: Vaccine-arm donor from the placebo-controlled COV1001 Ad26.COV2.S trial.

As for treatment: 19 received Ad26.COV2.S at low or high dose, single or two shots; 5 received placebo; per-sample allocation not given. Vaccine and placebo recipients were sampled on day 63 after the first injection. The germline V gene has CDR1 KGHDR and CDR2 SFDVKD. The germline V and J ends were trimmed by 2 bases and 3 bases, with 5 bases remaining between them. This CDR3 comprises 13 residues. Libraries were prepared by immunoSEQ multiplex PCR; TCRdb keeps only in-frame clonotypes and omits some of them. The sample holds some 370,000 clones, roughly 80% seen once. Sequencing was performed on peripheral blood, taken in a trial of Ad26.COV2.S vaccine versus placebo. The receptor comes from a person between 18 and 65 years old who received the Ad26.COV2.S COVID-19 vaccine or a placebo. V is TRBV24-1 and J is TRBJ2-3, with D unresolved. DNA for the CDR3: TGTGCCACCAGTGATTGGGCGACAGATACGCAGTATTTT. This translates into CATSDWATDTQYF.